This T cell receptor beta chain was captured by sequencing in a study of post-analysis software for immune sequencing data. General study results and limits: The F measure placed samples prepared in the same batch into strongly shared clusters. Normalized Chao1 diversity was significantly reduced in patients versus controls. The study found TRBV5-6, TRBV5-1 and TRBV20-1 among 5 or 6 TRBV segments more frequent in patients than controls.

Researchers reported that TCR beta cDNA libraries carried unique molecular identifiers. TCRdb used MiXCR to reprocess the PCR reads, holding one entry per CDR3 protein. The repertoire holds fewer than 850,000 distinct CDR3 sequences, with roughly 27% as singletons. With regard to this clonotype: Its antigen is still unknown.

Trimming shortened V by 1 base and J by 3 bases, and 6 bases separated the two germline ends. Germline V gene data show CDR1 as LGHNA and CDR2 as YSLEER. The CDR3 length is 13 residues. The sequence was obtained from a girl aged 10 to 17 with multiple sclerosis. The V and J genes are TRBV4-3 and TRBJ1-1, with D unclear. The specimen was blood. CDR3 sequence reads: CASSQAPDTEAFF. Here the CDR3 DNA reads TGCGCCAGCAGCCAAGCACCCGACACTGAAGCTTTCTTT.